One and the same sample provided the 20 T cell receptor beta chains below, sequenced in a study of identical twins. One entry per CDR3 protein, called by TCRdb with MiXCR from the 5' RACE reads. The table records 240,000 or so distinct CDR3 sequences, roughly 7% of them present only once. These data were likewise used in another study, on yellow fever vaccine responses in identical twins.

Sequenced material: memory (CD45RO+) T cells sorted from blood. The receptors were gathered from a woman aged 18-29 years in good health.

The chain joins TRBV14 to TRBJ1-4; D possibly corresponds to TRBD1 (5 bases). This CDR3 spans 14 amino acids. Germline values: CDR1 SGHDN, CDR2 FVKESK. Trimming removed 0 bases at V and 6 bases at J, with 8 bases between. This CDR3 is CASSQEGRDEKLFF. The CDR3 DNA reads as TGTGCCAGCAGCCAAGAGGGACGAGATGAAAAACTGTTTTTT. The complete variable domain, with remaining parts taken from reference TRBV14 and TRBJ1-4, reads EAGVTQFPSHSVIEKGQTVTLRCDPISGHDNLYWYRRVMGKEIKFLLHFVKESKQDESGMPNNRFLAERTGGTYSTLKVQPAELEDSGVYFCASSQEGRDEKLFFGSGTQLSVL.

This clonotype has ten or more counts. V usage is TRBV5-1 and J usage is TRBJ2-5; 14 bases map to TRBD2. Germline values: CDR1 SGHRS, CDR2 YFSETQ. V gave up 4 bases and J gave up 2 bases; unmatched junction bases: 4. This CDR3 has 16 amino acids. The CDR3 loop is CASSLGTSGGQETQYF. In nucleotides, the CDR3 is TGCGCCAGCAGCCTAGGGACTAGCGGGGGACAAGAGACCCAGTACTTC.

V is TRBV11-2 and J is TRBJ2-5; 11 bases are a match to TRBD2. V gave up 5 bases and J gave up 2 bases; unmatched junction bases: 19. CDR1 SGHAT and CDR2 FQNNGV come from the germline V gene. The CDR3 has 20 residues. CDR3: CASSTPKSAGRLAGQETQYF. Written as DNA, the CDR3 is TGTGCCAGCAGCACACCCAAGTCGGCAGGCAGACTAGCGGGACAAGAGACCCAGTACTTC.

The gene calls are TRBV4-2 and TRBJ2-1; possibly TRBD1 for D (6 bases). The CDR3 has 13 amino acids. The V gene lost 0 bases and the J gene lost 12 bases, with 12 bases spanning the gap. CDR1 and CDR2 (germline): LGHNA, YNFKEQ. The CDR3 is CASSQDMRGRQFF. The DNA for the CDR3 is TGTGCCAGCAGCCAAGATATGAGGGGGAGGCAGTTCTTC.

This clonotype has at least ten counts. The gene calls are TRBV6-5 and TRBJ2-5, with D perhaps matching TRBD1 (6 bases). From germline, CDR1 is MNHEY and CDR2 SVGAGI. The CDR3 contains 14 residues. The V end lost 4 bases, the J end lost 0 bases, and 9 bases lay between the germline ends. Written as DNA, the CDR3 is TGTGCCAGCAGTTCCGGACAGAACCAAGAGACCCAGTACTTC. As protein: CASSSGQNQETQYF.

The chain couples TRBV20-1 to TRBJ2-7, with a possible D match to TRBD2 (5 bases). CDR1 is DFQATT and CDR2 is SNEGSKA in the germline V gene (reference sequence). CDR3 length equals 15 residues. Between the trimmed V and J ends, which lost 0 bases and 4 bases, there was a span of 16 bases. CDR3 nucleotide sequence: TGCAGTGCTAGAGAGGGCGGAGAGGGTATTTACGAGCAGTACTTC. Its protein is CSAREGGEGIYEQYF.

V gene TRBV27 combines with J gene TRBJ2-3, with TRBD2 matching over 7 bases. This CDR3 region has 15 residues. Trimming removed 6 bases from V and 3 bases from J; junction bases left unmatched: 9. Per the germline V gene, CDR1 is MNHEY and CDR2 is SMNVEV (reference sequence). In DNA, the CDR3 is TGTGCCAGCAGCTGGGGGGGTATCAGGACAGATACGCAGTATTTT. Translating gives CASSWGGIRTDTQYF.

This clonotype was counted a few times. V gene TRBV19 combines with J gene TRBJ2-5; TRBD1 or TRBD2 may be the D gene (5 bases each). The germline V and J ends were trimmed by 8 bases and 5 bases, with 12 bases remaining between them. CDR1 is LNHDA and CDR2 is SQIVND in the germline V gene (reference sequence). CDR3 length: 12 residues. The CDR3 here is CASLIEGETQYF. The CDR3 DNA reads as TGTGCCAGTCTTATCGAGGGGGAGACCCAGTACTTC.

Remarks on this clonotype: One junction end disagrees with the germline gene, perhaps due to a read error. The CDR3 loop reads CASSDKLLNTAELFF. The CDR3, as DNA: TGTGCCAGCAGTGATAAACTACTTAACACCGCGGAGCTGTTTTTT. This chain links TRBV25-1 with TRBJ2-2; D gene uncertain. The CDR3 extends over 15 amino acids. Germline CDR1 MGHDK, CDR2 SYGVNS.

In its sample, this clonotype was seen many times. The chain is built from TRBV20-1 and TRBJ1-3; D is perhaps TRBD1 (6 bases). The CDR3 is made up of 17 amino acids. Trimming stripped 0 bases from V and 5 bases from J, with 20 bases between. CDR1 is DFQATT and CDR2 is SNEGSKA in the germline V gene (reference sequence). The CDR3 coding sequence is TGCAGTGCTAGAGACCGATCCGGGGGGCTTGGCAGAAACACCATATATTTT. Amino acids: CSARDRSGGLGRNTIYF.

In its sample, this clonotype was seen a few times. The rearrangement links TRBV7-6 to TRBJ2-1; D gene unclear. Trimming removed 1 base at V and 0 bases at J, with 10 bases between. CDR1 is SGHVS, CDR2 FNYEAQ, per germline. The CDR3 runs to 16 residues. For the CDR3, the DNA is TGTGCCAGCAGCTTAGGGACCCCGAGCTCCTACAATGAGCAGTTCTTC. Encoded protein: CASSLGTPSSYNEQFF. The variable domain in full, with the rest retrieved from reference TRBV7-6 and TRBJ2-1, is GAGVSQSPRYKVTKRGQDVALRCDPISGHVSLYWYRQALGQGPEFLTYFNYEAQQDKSGLPNDRFSAERPEGSISTLTIQRTEQRDSAMYRCASSLGTPSSYNEQFFGPGTRLTVL.

Ten or more counts support this clonotype. Relative to the germline gene, one junction end is altered; a read error may explain this. This chain links TRBV12-3 or TRBV12-4 with TRBJ1-2; D possibly corresponds to TRBD1 (5 bases). The CDR3 totals 12 residues. CDR3 residues: CASSLATVLAPF. In DNA, the CDR3 is TGTGCCAGCAGTTTAGCGACAGTGTTGGCCCCCTTC.

This clonotype was observed at least ten times. This chain uses TRBV5-1 with TRBJ2-1, with unresolved D. Looked up from germline, CDR1 is SGHRS and CDR2 is YFSETQ. This CDR3 has 11 residues. V lost 5 bases and J 10 bases, leaving 10 bases between the germline ends. The CDR3 reads CASRLSGEQFF. The CDR3 DNA reads TGCGCCAGCAGACTTTCTGGGGAGCAGTTCTTC. Supplemented by reference TRBV5-1 and TRBJ2-1, the full variable domain reads KAGVTQTPRYLIKTRGQQVTLSCSPISGHRSVSWYQQTPGQGLQFLFEYFSETQRNKGNFPGRFSGRQFSNSRSEMNVSTLELGDSALYLCASRLSGEQFFGPGTRLTVL.

The table lists this clonotype with a few counts. The V call is TRBV28, the J call TRBJ2-1; TRBD2 matches at 9 bases. Germline V gives CDR1 MDHEN, CDR2 SYDVKM. The CDR3 contains 15 residues. With 6 bases clipped from V and 9 bases from J, the junction kept 12 bases outside the gene matches. CDR3 amino acids: CASSSGASGMGEQFF. The CDR3 DNA sequence: TGTGCCAGCAGCTCGGGGGCTAGCGGGATGGGTGAGCAGTTCTTC.

At least ten counts were recorded for this clonotype. V usage is TRBV7-9 and J usage is TRBJ2-3; no definite D call. V lost 1 base, J lost 2 bases, and 16 bases lay in between. CDR1 and CDR2 (germline): SEHNR, FQNEAQ (reference sequence). The CDR3 covers 17 residues. CDR3 in amino acids: CASSLEGMTPSTDTQYF. In DNA form, the CDR3 reads TGTGCCAGCAGCTTAGAGGGAATGACACCTTCCACAGATACGCAGTATTTT.

This chain connects TRBV28 to TRBJ2-1; D not certain. Trimming took 6 bases from V and 7 from J, leaving 16 bases between them. This CDR3 spans 14 amino acids. Germline V gene lookup returns CDR1 MDHEN and CDR2 SYDVKM. The CDR3 coding sequence is TGTGCCAGCAGGAGGACGTCAAATAATAATGAGCAGTTCTTC. It yields the protein CASRRTSNNNEQFF.

This clonotype has at least ten counts. The V gene is TRBV6-4, the J gene TRBJ2-1; 9 bases map to TRBD1. Germline trimming cut 2 bases from V and 2 bases from J; bases unmatched to any gene: 1. The CDR3 loop spans 15 amino acids. Germline V gives CDR1 MRHNA, CDR2 SNTAGT. CDR3 sequence reads: CASSDGTGTYNEQFF. The CDR3 region has the DNA TGTGCCAGCAGTGACGGGACAGGGACCTACAATGAGCAGTTCTTC.

This clonotype was seen ten or more times. The chain is built from TRBV7-8 and TRBJ2-1; a possible D gene is TRBD1 (5 bases). Germline V CDR1 and CDR2: SGHVS, FQNEAQ. Trimming left V 4 bases short and J 7 bases short, with 8 bases between. CDR3 length equals 12 residues. The CDR3 nucleotides are TGTGCCAGCAGCTATGGACAAAATGAGCAGTTCTTC. Protein product: CASSYGQNEQFF.

The chain couples TRBV28 to TRBJ1-6, with a tentative D call TRBD1 (6 bases). Germline assignment: CDR1 MDHEN and CDR2 SYDVKM. V was shortened by 6 bases and J by 7 bases, with 13 bases between the two germline ends. The CDR3 sequence is 14 residues long. CDR3 DNA: TGTGCCAGCAGACGGGACACACGGAATTCACCCCTCCACTTT. It encodes CASRRDTRNSPLHF.

This clonotype was detected only a few times. V and J are TRBV4-2 and TRBJ2-1; tentatively, D is TRBD1 (6 bases). CDR1 and CDR2 (germline): LGHNA, YNFKEQ. Trimming took 5 bases from V and 0 from J, leaving 20 bases between them. The CDR3 spans 18 residues. CDR3 bases: TGTGCCAGCAGCAAAGGACAGCTACCCAGGGCCTCCTACAATGAGCAGTTCTTC. This gives the protein CASSKGQLPRASYNEQFF.